Below, 9 T cell receptor beta chains from the same sample are listed, as sequenced in a study of early T cells in non-severe SARS-CoV-2 infection. TCRdb recomputed calls from the 5' RACE reads with MiXCR, one row per CDR3 protein. This table has tens of thousands of distinct CDR3 sequences, 15% appearing once. Sequencing input: whole blood. The receptors were gathered from an adult who was a healthcare worker with PCR-confirmed SARS-CoV-2 infection or an uninfected control (not recorded which).

Comments on this clonotype: One junction end disagrees with the germline gene, perhaps due to a read error. The CDR3 loop is CASSLRVPGANVLSF. CDR3 DNA sequence: TGTGCCAGCAGCCTAAGGGTACCCGGGGCCAACGTCCTGTCTTTC. V is TRBV11-2 and J is TRBJ2-6, with D tentatively TRBD1 or TRBD2 (5 bases each). The CDR3 has 15 amino acids. CDR1 and CDR2 (germline): SGHAT, FQNNGV.

The genes are TRBV7-9 and TRBJ2-1; 8 positions match TRBD2. CDR1 is SEHNR, CDR2 FQNEAQ, per germline (reference sequence). Unmatched junction bases numbered 10, after V lost 5 bases and J lost 4 bases. The CDR3 extends over 16 amino acids. DNA of the CDR3: TGTGCCAGCAGCCATACTCGTCTAGCGGGTTACAATGAGCAGTTCTTC. Translated, it gives CASSHTRLAGYNEQFF. The complete variable domain, with remaining parts taken from reference TRBV7-9 and TRBJ2-1, reads DTGVSQNPRHKITKRGQNVTFRCDPISEHNRLYWYRQTLGQGPEFLTYFQNEAQLEKSRLLSDRFSAERPKGSFSTLEIQRTEQGDSAMYLCASSHTRLAGYNEQFFGPGTRLTVL.

The CDR3 loop is CASSPEGQPGEDEQYF. The DNA of the CDR3 is TGTGCCAGCAGCCCAGAGGGACAACCCGGGGAAGACGAGCAGTACTTC. The V gene is TRBV14, the J gene TRBJ2-7; TRBD1 is a possible D gene (6 bases). CDR1 SGHDN and CDR2 FVKESK come from the germline V gene. This CDR3 is built from 16 residues. Between the trimmed V and J ends, which lost 4 bases and 5 bases, there was a span of 21 bases.

This clonotype was found a few times. The CDR3 loop is CASRGGAGTEAFF. CDR3 bases: TGTGCCAGCAGGGGCGGGGCGGGGACTGAAGCTTTCTTT. The chain couples TRBV11-2 to TRBJ1-1, with D possibly TRBD1 on 5 matching bases. Germline values: CDR1 SGHAT, CDR2 FQNNGV. Deletions cut 6 bases from V and 5 bases from J, with 13 bases between. The CDR3 consists of 13 residues.

This chain links TRBV7-9 with TRBJ2-2, with D possibly matching TRBD2 (6 bases). The length of the CDR3 is 12 residues. From germline, CDR1 is SEHNR and CDR2 FQNEAQ (reference sequence). V lost 5 bases and J 7 bases, leaving 8 bases between the germline ends. The CDR3 DNA reads as TGTGCCAGCAGCCAGACTAGCGGGGAGCTGTTTTTT. This codes for CASSQTSGELFF.

This clonotype was recorded a few times. The chain uses TRBV28 and TRBJ2-5, with D possibly TRBD1 on 5 matching bases. CDR1 and CDR2 from the germline V gene are MDHEN and SYDVKM. V lost 3 bases and J lost 7, with 9 bases in between. The CDR3 has 12 amino acids. CDR3 DNA: TGTGCCAGCAGTTTTCAGGGTCCGACCCAGTACTTC. Translating gives CASSFQGPTQYF.

This clonotype was seen ten or more times. The CDR3 nucleotides read TGCGCCAGCAGCGCTCGGGCGGGCGAGCAGTACTTC. This gives the protein CASSARAGEQYF. The genes are TRBV5-1 and TRBJ2-7; perhaps TRBD2 as D (5 bases). V lost 4 bases and J lost 6, with 11 bases in between. CDR3 length: 12 residues. Germline CDR1 and CDR2: SGHRS and YFSETQ.

The chain uses TRBV27 and TRBJ1-2; a possible D gene is TRBD1 (6 bases). The CDR3 extends over 14 amino acids. Germline CDR1 and CDR2: MNHEY and SMNVEV (reference sequence). V was pared by 5 bases and J by 2 bases, with 12 bases between. CDR3: CASSPYTGNYGYTF. CDR3 sequence (DNA): TGTGCCAGCAGTCCTTATACAGGGAACTATGGCTACACCTTC.

This clonotype was observed a handful of times. The chain uses TRBV7-2 and TRBJ2-7; 9 nucleotides agree with TRBD2. V lost 4 bases and J lost 4; bases outside the gene matches: 8. Germline-derived CDR1 and CDR2 are SGHTA and FQGNSA. The CDR3 loop spans 15 amino acids. CDR3 amino acids: CASSSLAGAWYEQYF. The CDR3 DNA sequence: TGTGCCAGCAGCTCGTTAGCGGGAGCGTGGTACGAGCAGTACTTC.